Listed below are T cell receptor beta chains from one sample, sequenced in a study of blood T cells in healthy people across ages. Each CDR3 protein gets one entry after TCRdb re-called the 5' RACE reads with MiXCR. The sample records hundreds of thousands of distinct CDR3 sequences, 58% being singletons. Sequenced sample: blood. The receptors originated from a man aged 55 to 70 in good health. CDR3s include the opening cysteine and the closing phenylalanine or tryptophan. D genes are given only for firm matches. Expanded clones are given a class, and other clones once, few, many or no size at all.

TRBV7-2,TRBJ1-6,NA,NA,TGTGCCAGCAGCTTAGGCCCGGGAAATTCACCCCTCCACTTT,CASSLGPGNSPLHF
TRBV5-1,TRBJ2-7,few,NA,TGCGCCAGGCGGGACAGAGACTACGAGCAGTACTTC,CARRDRDYEQYF
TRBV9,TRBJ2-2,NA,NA,TGTGCCAGCAGCGTAAGGAGCCCAGCGAACACCGGGGAGCTGTTTTTT,CASSVRSPANTGELFF
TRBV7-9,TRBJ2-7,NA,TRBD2,TGTGCCAGCAGCCTAGCGGGGGGGTCGAGCGAGCAGTACTTC,CASSLAGGSSEQYF
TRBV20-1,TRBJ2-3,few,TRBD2,TGCAGTGCTAAGCGGGGGGGCGGCAGCACAGATACGCAGTATTTT,CSAKRGGGSTDTQYF
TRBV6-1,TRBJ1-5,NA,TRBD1,TGTGCCAGCAGGAACGGAGGGACAGGGGAAGGGGGCAATCAGCCCCAGCATTTT,CASRNGGTGEGGNQPQHF
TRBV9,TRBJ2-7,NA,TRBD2,TGTGCCAGCAGCTTAGGACTAGACTACGAGCAGTACTTC,CASSLGLDYEQYF
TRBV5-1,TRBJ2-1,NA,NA,TGCGCCAGCAGCTTTAGCGGCCCCTCCTACAATGAGCAGTTCTTC,CASSFSGPSYNEQFF
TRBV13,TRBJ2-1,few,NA,TGTGCCAGCAGCTTAAGGCAGCCCCAGAGCAATGAGCAGTTCTTC,CASSLRQPQSNEQFF
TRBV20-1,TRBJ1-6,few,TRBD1,TGCAGTGCTAGAGCGACAGGGACCAGCTCCTATAATTCACCCCTCCACTTT,CSARATGTSSYNSPLHF
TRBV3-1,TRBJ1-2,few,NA,TGTGCCAGCAGCCAAGATCTGGCCAGTCAAGGAGGCTACACCTTC,CASSQDLASQGGYTF
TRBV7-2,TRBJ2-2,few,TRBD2,TGTGCCGGCAATCGGGGGGTAAACACCGGGGAGCTGTTTTTT,CAGNRGVNTGELFF
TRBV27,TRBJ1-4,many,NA,TGTGCCAGCGCCCCCGGGATCGAACTAGGAAAACTGTTTTTT,CASAPGIELGKLFF
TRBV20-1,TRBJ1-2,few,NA,TGCAGTGCCGAAAAACCAGGGGCAGGAGATGGCTACACCTTC,CSAEKPGAGDGYTF
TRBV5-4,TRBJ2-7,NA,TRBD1,TGTGCCAGCAGCGGGGACAGAATGTACGAGCAGTACTTC,CASSGDRMYEQYF
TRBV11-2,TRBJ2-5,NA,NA,TGTGCCAGCAGCTTATCGCTACAGGTGTACCAAGAGACCCAGTACTTC,CASSLSLQVYQETQYF
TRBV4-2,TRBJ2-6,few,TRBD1,TGTGCCAGCAGCACACGCGACAGGGGAGTGCTGGACTCTGGGGCCAACGTCCTGACTTTC,CASSTRDRGVLDSGANVLTF
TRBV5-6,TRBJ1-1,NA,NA,TGTGCCAGCAGCTTATGGGCGACGGTGAACACTGAAGCTTTCTTT,CASSLWATVNTEAFF
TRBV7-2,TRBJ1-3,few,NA,TGTGCCAGCAGCCCCCAAAACACCATATATTTT,CASSPQNTIYF
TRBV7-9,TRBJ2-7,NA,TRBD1,TGTGCCAGCAGCCCTACCAGCGGACAGGGGGCCTACGAGCAGTACTTC,CASSPTSGQGAYEQYF
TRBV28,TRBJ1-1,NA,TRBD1,TGTGCCAGCAGTCTGCCCGGGACAGCAAACACTGAAGCTTTCTTT,CASSLPGTANTEAFF
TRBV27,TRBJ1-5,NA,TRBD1,TGTGCCAGCGCGACAGGGAATGGCAATCAGCCCCAGCATTTT,CASATGNGNQPQHF
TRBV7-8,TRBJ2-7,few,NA,TGTGCCAGCAGTATAGGCAGTCCTTGGGAGCAGTACTTC,CASSIGSPWEQYF
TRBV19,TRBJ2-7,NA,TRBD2,TGTGCCAGTGGTCGTAGGGCTTCTAGCGGAGCACCCAATGAGCAGTACTTC,CASGRRASSGAPNEQYF
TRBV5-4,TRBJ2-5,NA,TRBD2,TGTGCCAGCAGCTTGCCTAGCGGGGATGAGACCCAGTACTTC,CASSLPSGDETQYF
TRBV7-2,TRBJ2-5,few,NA,TGTGCCAGCAGCGTAAGACGAGGGGAGACCCAGTACTTC,CASSVRRGETQYF
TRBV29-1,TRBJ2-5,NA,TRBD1,TGCAGCGCAGCCGGTCTTTGGGACAGGGCATGGGAGACCCAGTACTTC,CSAAGLWDRAWETQYF
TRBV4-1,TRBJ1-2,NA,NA,TGCGCCAGCAGCCAAGATCCGGGAGGGTGGGCTAACTATGGCTACACCTTC,CASSQDPGGWANYGYTF
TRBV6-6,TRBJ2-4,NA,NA,TGTGCCAGCAGTTACGACGGCAAAAACATTCAGTACTTC,CASSYDGKNIQYF
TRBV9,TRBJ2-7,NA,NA,TGTGCCAGCAGCGTAGGGTCGCGGACGGTCTACGAGCAGTACTTC,CASSVGSRTVYEQYF
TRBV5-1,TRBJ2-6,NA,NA,TGCGCCACCAAAGTTGGGGCAGGAGGGGCCAACGTCCTGACTTTC,CATKVGAGGANVLTF
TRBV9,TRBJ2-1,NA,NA,TGTGCCAGCGGGGGGCGGAATGAGCAGTTCTTC,CASGGRNEQFF
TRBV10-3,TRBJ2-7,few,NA,TGTGCCATCAGTGGTTCCGGGGGGCTCTCCTACGAGCAGTACTTC,CAISGSGGLSYEQYF
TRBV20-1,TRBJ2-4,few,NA,TGCAGTGCTAGTCACAGCCGAGAGGCCAAAAACATTCAGTACTTC,CSASHSREAKNIQYF
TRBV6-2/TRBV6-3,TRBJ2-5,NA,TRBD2,TGTGCCAGCAGTTTAGCGGGGGGGGTCGTCAATGAGCAGTACTTC,CASSLAGGVVNEQYF
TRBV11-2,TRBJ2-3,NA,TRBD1,TGTGCCAGCAGCTTAGGCAGGGGGCCAGATACGCAGTATTTT,CASSLGRGPDTQYF
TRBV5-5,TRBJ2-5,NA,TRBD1,TGTGCCAGCAGCTCGATCCAAGGGGGCCCAGAGACCCAGTACTTC,CASSSIQGGPETQYF
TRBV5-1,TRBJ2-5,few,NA,TGCGCCAGCAAGGTTGGACAAGAGACCCAGTACTTC,CASKVGQETQYF
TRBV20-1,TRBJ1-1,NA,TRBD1,TGCAGTGCGAAGCAGGGGGCAGGAAACACTGAAGCTTTCTTT,CSAKQGAGNTEAFF
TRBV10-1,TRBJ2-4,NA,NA,TGCGCCAGCAGTGAGTCGATGCAGGAGCAGTACTTC,CASSESMQEQYF
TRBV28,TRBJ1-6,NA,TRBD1,TGTGCCAGCCGCGTAGGGGGCGCCTCACCCCTCCACTTT,CASRVGGASPLHF
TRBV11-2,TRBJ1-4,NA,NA,TGTGCCAGCAGACGACAGCCCCGTCATGATGAAAAACTGTTTTTT,CASRRQPRHDEKLFF
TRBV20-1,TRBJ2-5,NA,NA,TGCAGTGCTCCCTCGGAATCAAGCGGGTCCCAAGCGACCCAGTACTTC,CSAPSESSGSQATQYF
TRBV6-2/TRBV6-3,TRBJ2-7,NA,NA,TGTGCCAGCAGTTACGAGGCAGGGAAAAATAACGAGCAGTACTTC,CASSYEAGKNNEQYF
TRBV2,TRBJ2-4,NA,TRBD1,TGTGCCAGCAGTGAGGGACAGGGGAGCATTCAGTACTTC,CASSEGQGSIQYF
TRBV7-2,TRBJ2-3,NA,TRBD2,TGTGCCAGCAGCAAAAGAGCGGGAATGAACAGCTTCCTCACAGATACGCAGTATTTT,CASSKRAGMNSFLTDTQYF
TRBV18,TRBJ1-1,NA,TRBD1,TGTGCCAGCTCTCAATGGACAGGGGAGAACACTGAAGCTTTCTTT,CASSQWTGENTEAFF
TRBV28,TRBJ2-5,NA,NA,TGTGCCAGCAGTTTATCGGGCAGACAAGAGACCCAGTACTTC,CASSLSGRQETQYF
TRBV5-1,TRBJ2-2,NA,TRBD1,TGCGCCAGCAGCCTGGGACAGGGGGCCGGCGGGGAGCTGTTTTTT,CASSLGQGAGGELFF
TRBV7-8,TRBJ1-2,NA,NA,TGTGCCAGCAGCTTAGACGGAGGGGCCGCTAGCTATGGCTACACCTTC,CASSLDGGAASYGYTF
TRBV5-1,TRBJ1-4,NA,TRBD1,TGCGCCAGCAGCCCAGGAAGGGGACAGGAAAAACTGTTTTTT,CASSPGRGQEKLFF
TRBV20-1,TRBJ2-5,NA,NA,TGCAGTGCTAGAGATCGGCAGTACCAAGAGACCCAGTACTTC,CSARDRQYQETQYF
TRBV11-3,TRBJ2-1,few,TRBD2,TGTGCCAGCTCAGCGGGGGGGGCTTCGGGCAATGAGCAGTTCTTC,CASSAGGASGNEQFF
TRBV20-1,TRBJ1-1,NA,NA,TGCAGTGCTAGAGATAGCAGCGTGAACACTGAAGCTTTCTTT,CSARDSSVNTEAFF
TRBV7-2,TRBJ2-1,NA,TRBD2,TGTGCCAGCAGCTTAGTCAGCGGGGGCCTCCCAGAGCAGTTCTTC,CASSLVSGGLPEQFF
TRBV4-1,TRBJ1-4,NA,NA,TGCGCCACCAGCCAAAAACCATGGGGCAGGTCGCACGAAAAACTGTTTTTT,CATSQKPWGRSHEKLFF
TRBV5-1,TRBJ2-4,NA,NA,TGCGCCAGCAGCCCTCGCTCGGCAGGGGTGGTCAAAAACATTCAGTACTTC,CASSPRSAGVVKNIQYF
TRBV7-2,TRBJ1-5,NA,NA,TGTGCCAGCAGCGAACAGGGAGGACAGTCCCAGCATTTT,CASSEQGGQSQHF
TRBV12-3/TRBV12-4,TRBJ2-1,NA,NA,TGTGCCAGCAGGTTATCGGGCCAACAACAGTTCTTC,CASRLSGQQQFF
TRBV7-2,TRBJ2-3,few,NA,TGTGCCAGCAGCCGACTACCCAGAGATACGCAGTATTTT,CASSRLPRDTQYF